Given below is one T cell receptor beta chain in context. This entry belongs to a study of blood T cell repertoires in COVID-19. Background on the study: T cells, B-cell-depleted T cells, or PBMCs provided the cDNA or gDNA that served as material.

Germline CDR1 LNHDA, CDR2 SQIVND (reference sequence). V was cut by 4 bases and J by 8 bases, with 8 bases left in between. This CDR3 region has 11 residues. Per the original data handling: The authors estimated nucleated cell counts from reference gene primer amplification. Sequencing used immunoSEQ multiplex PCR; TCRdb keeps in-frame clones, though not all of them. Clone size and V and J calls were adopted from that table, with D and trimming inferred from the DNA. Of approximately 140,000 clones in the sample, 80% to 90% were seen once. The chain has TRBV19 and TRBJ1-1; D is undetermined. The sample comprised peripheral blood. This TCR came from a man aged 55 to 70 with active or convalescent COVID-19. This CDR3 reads CASSKSGEAFF. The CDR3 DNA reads TGTGCCAGTAGTAAGTCAGGCGAAGCTTTCTTT.